This T cell receptor (beta chain) was sequenced in a study of cytomegalovirus exposure and HLA in healthy donors. Notes on the study in general: In a later analysis, TCR beta V- and J-gene trimming was associated with a missense DCLRE1C variant. In an earlier analysis, about 87% or about 30%: the productive usage of most TCR beta V segments. Several of the most significant clusters appeared linked to common viral pathogens, based on a later analysis. CMV serostatus was the only immune exposure information that was available.

The study ran its PCR with 60 Vbeta and 13 Jbeta primers. Using immunoSEQ multiplex PCR, the repertoire was profiled, and TCRdb retains in-frame clones only, with some absent. This sample has 95,000 to 150,000 clones, with 17% found just once. As concerns this clone: The antigen remains unidentified.

The clonotype originates from a female donor in good health and CMV-seropositive. Source material: PBMCs.

The CDR3 DNA reads as TGTGCCAGCAGTTACGACAGAGCTTACGAGCAGTACTTC. Protein sequence: CASSYDRAYEQYF. This chain connects TRBV6-5 to TRBJ2-7; D is perhaps TRBD1 (5 bases). Germline lookup yields CDR1 MNHEY and CDR2 SVGAGI. The V end lost 2 bases, the J end lost 4 bases, and 9 bases lay between the germline ends. The CDR3 consists of 13 residues.